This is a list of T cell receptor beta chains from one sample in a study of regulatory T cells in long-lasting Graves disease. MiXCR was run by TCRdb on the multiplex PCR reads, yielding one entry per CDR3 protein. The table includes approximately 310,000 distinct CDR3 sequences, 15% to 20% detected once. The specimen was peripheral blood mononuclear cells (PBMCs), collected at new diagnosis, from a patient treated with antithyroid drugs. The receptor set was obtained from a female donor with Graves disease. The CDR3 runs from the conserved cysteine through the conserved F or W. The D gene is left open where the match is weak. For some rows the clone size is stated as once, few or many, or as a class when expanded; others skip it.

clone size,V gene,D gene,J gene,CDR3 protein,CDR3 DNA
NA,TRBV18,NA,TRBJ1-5,CASSPKVSNQPQHF,TGTGCCAGCTCACCCAAGGTTAGCAATCAGCCCCAGCATTTT
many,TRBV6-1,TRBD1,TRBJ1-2,CASSEASGQGYGYTF,TGTGCCAGCAGTGAAGCGTCGGGACAGGGTTATGGCTACACCTTC
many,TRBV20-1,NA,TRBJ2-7,CSAGPLVEVSEQYF,TGCAGTGCGGGGCCCTTAGTGGAGGTCTCCGAGCAGTACTTC
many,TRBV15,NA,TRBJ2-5,CATSKLGGEETQYF,TGTGCCACCAGCAAATTGGGTGGCGAAGAGACCCAGTACTTC
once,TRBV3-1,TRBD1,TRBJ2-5,CASSQAGGKETQYF,TGTGCCAGCAGCCAGGCAGGGGGAAAAGAGACCCAGTACTTC
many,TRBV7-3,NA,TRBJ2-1,CASSPRGSSWNEQFF,TGTGCCAGCAGCCCCAGGGGCTCTAGCTGGAATGAGCAGTTCTTC
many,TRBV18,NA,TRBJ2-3,CASSPGDTQYF,TGTGCCAGCAGCCCCGGTGATACGCAGTATTTT
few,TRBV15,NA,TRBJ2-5,CATSRGGGIQEAQYF,TGTGCCACCAGCAGAGGGGGAGGTATCCAAGAGGCCCAGTACTTC
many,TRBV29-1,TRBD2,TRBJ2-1,CSGGGNEQFF,TGCAGCGGGGGGGGGAATGAGCAGTTCTTC
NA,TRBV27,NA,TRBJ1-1,CASSFGVLMNTEAFF,TGTGCCAGCAGTTTCGGGGTACTGATGAACACTGAAGCTTTCTTT
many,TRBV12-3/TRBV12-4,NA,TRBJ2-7,CASSLGGPYEQYF,TGTGCCAGCAGCTTAGGTGGACCCTACGAGCAGTACTTC
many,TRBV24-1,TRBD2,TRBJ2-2,CATSEMGLAGNTGELFF,TGTGCCACCAGTGAGATGGGACTAGCGGGGAACACCGGGGAGCTGTTTTTT
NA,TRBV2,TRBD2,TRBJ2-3,CASSSSGRAGDTQYF,TGTGCCAGCAGCTCTAGCGGGAGGGCGGGAGATACGCAGTATTTT
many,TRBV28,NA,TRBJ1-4,CASSYNGDRPSDTNEKLFF,TGTGCCAGCAGTTACAACGGTGACAGGCCCTCGGATACTAATGAAAAACTGTTTTTT
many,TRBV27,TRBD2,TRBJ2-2,CASRGGGLANTGELFF,TGTGCCAGCAGGGGCGGGGGGCTCGCGAACACCGGGGAGCTGTTTTTT
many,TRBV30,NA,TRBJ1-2,CAWSVGGVGHYGYTF,TGTGCCTGGAGTGTAGGGGGGGTGGGCCACTATGGCTACACCTTC
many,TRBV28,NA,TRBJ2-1,CASTVRPDRNNEQFF,TGTGCCAGCACCGTACGCCCGGACAGAAACAATGAGCAGTTCTTC
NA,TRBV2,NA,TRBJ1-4,CASSETPTGKLFF,TGTGCCAGCAGTGAAACCCCGACCGGAAAACTGTTTTTT
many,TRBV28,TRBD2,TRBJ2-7,CASSSHTGTSREGRQYF,TGTGCCAGCAGCTCCCACACCGGGACTAGTAGAGAGGGACGGCAGTACTTC
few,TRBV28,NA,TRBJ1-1,CASSGPRRTEAFF,TGTGCCAGCAGCGGACCACGGAGGACTGAAGCTTTCTTT
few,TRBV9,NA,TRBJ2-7,CASSARDPGVEQYF,TGTGCCAGCAGCGCCAGGGACCCCGGGGTCGAGCAGTACTTC
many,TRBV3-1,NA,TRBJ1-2,CASSQEKSVPNYGYTF,TGTGCCAGCAGCCAAGAAAAGTCCGTTCCTAACTATGGCTACACCTTC
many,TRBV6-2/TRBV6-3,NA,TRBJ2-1,CASSYDLSGGHNEQFF,TGTGCCAGCAGTTACGATTTGAGCGGCGGGCACAATGAGCAGTTCTTC
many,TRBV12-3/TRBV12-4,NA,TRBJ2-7,CASNGQGSGSIYEQYF,TGTGCCAGCAACGGACAGGGGAGCGGGAGTATCTACGAGCAGTACTTC
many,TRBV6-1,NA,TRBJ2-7,CASTAFRGLGYEQYF,TGTGCCAGCACGGCGTTTAGGGGACTGGGATACGAGCAGTACTTC
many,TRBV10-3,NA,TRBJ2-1,CAISESSDYTDEQFF,TGTGCCATCAGTGAGTCAAGTGACTATACTGATGAGCAGTTCTTC
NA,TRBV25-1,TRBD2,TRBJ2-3,CASSSKTGTSGRTDTQYF,TGTGCCAGCAGTTCCAAAACCGGGACTAGCGGGCGCACAGATACGCAGTATTTT
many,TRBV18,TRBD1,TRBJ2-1,CASSPSDRDNEQFF,TGTGCCAGCTCACCCAGCGACAGGGATAATGAGCAGTTCTTC
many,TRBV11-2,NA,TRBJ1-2,CASSLSWGANGYGYTF,TGTGCCAGCAGCTTATCGTGGGGGGCAAATGGGTATGGCTACACCTTC
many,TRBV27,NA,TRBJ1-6,CASSPDSNSPLHF,TGTGCCAGCAGCCCGGACAGTAATTCACCCCTCCACTTT
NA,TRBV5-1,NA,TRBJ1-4,CASTPSSATNEKLFF,TGCGCCAGCACCCCCTCAAGTGCAACTAATGAAAAACTGTTTTTT
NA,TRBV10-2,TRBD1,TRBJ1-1,CASSESTGMEAFF,TGCGCCAGCAGTGAGTCGACAGGGATGGAGGCTTTCTTT
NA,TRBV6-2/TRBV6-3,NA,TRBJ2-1,CASSYAKGGSGNEQFF,TGTGCCAGCAGTTACGCCAAGGGGGGTTCGGGCAATGAGCAGTTCTTC
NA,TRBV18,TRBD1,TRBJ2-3,CASSPTGVTDTQYF,TGTGCCAGCTCACCTACAGGGGTCACAGATACGCAGTATTTT
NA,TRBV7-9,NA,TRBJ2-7,CASSLSRGIATYEQYF,TGTGCCAGCAGCTTATCCCGCGGGATAGCTACCTACGAGCAGTACTTC
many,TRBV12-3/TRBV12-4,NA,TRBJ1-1,CASSSAGRNTEAFF,TGTGCCAGCAGCTCGGCCGGGCGGAACACTGAAGCTTTCTTT
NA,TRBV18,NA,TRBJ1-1,CASSPTMDTEAFF,TGTGCCAGCTCACCGACGATGGACACTGAAGCTTTCTTT
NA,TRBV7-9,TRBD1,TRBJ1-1,CASSPWTGGAYTEAFF,TGTGCCAGCAGCCCCTGGACAGGGGGCGCCTACACTGAAGCTTTCTTT
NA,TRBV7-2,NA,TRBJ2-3,CASKRDSDGSNTQYF,TGTGCCAGTAAGAGGGACTCGGATGGGAGTAATACGCAGTATTTT
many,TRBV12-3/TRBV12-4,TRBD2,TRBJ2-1,CASRRGLDPRHNEQFF,TGTGCCAGCAGAAGGGGACTAGATCCCCGGCACAATGAGCAGTTCTTC
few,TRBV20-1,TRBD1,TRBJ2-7,CSAASGTADDEQYF,TGCAGTGCTGCCTCCGGGACAGCCGACGACGAGCAGTACTTC